These 19 T cell receptor beta chains originate from one sample sequenced in a study of control samples from healthy donors and cancer patients (dated by TCRdb to the early 2020s). The library was obtained by the immunoSEQ multiplex PCR assay. TCRdb carries this immuneACCESS record with in-frame sequences only. Its versions omit some clonotypes, under half of them owing to an unresolved V gene in the studies checked, with the rest unexplained. The sample data list 150,000 to 200,000 clones, and 88% of these were observed just once. The leading ten clones occupy approximately 1.7% of the sample. Sequences were obtained from blood. These receptors all stem from a man in his late teens or twenties in good health.

This clone has only a few counts. The chain uses TRBV7-2 and TRBJ2-5; D possibly corresponds to TRBD1 (5 bases). V lost 4 bases to trimming and J lost 2 bases, with 14 bases between them. The CDR3 is 15 residues long. The germline V gene has CDR1 SGHTA and CDR2 FQGNSA. Here the CDR3 DNA reads TGTGCCAGCAGCTCGGCAGGGAACCCACAAGAGACCCAGTACTTC. Translated, it gives CASSSAGNPQETQYF.

This clone appeared a few times. This chain connects TRBV10-3 to TRBJ2-7; 7 bases match TRBD1. With V trimmed by 9 bases and J by 2 bases, 7 bases remained unmatched. Germline loops: CDR1 ENHRY, CDR2 SYGVKD. The CDR3 extends over 13 amino acids. CDR3 region: CAISKDRPYEQYF. The CDR3, as DNA: TGTGCCATTTCTAAGGACAGGCCCTACGAGCAGTACTTC.

The V call is TRBV7-6, the J call TRBJ2-2; 13 positions match TRBD2. CDR3 length: 18 amino acids. The germline gives CDR1 SGHVS, CDR2 FNYEAQ. J gave up 6 bases and V 5 bases, and 12 bases lay outside the gene matches. As DNA, the CDR3 is TGTGCCAGCAGCCCAGGACTAGCGGGGGTCCCTGGGGCCGGGGAGCTGTTTTTT. This gives the protein CASSPGLAGVPGAGELFF.

The chain uses TRBV4-3 and TRBJ1-1, with unresolved D. V was clipped by 0 bases and J by 9 bases, with 14 bases between them. CDR1 is LGHNA and CDR2 is YSLEER in the germline V gene. The CDR3 has 14 residues. DNA of the CDR3: TGCGCCAGCAGCCAAGAAAGGTTCCAGTCCAAAGCTTTCTTT. This translates into CASSQERFQSKAFF.

V gene TRBV5-4 combines with J gene TRBJ1-2; 7 bases line up with TRBD1. This CDR3 spans 13 amino acids. Per the germline V gene, CDR1 is SGHNT and CDR2 is YYREEE (reference sequence). Trimming removed 4 bases from V and 7 bases from J; junction bases left unmatched: 7. The CDR3 protein is CASSTETGSGYTF. The CDR3 DNA is TGTGCCAGCAGCACCGAGACAGGGAGTGGCTACACCTTC.

The V and J genes are TRBV15 and TRBJ2-7; no clear D gene. The length of the CDR3 is 12 residues. Germline V gives CDR1 LNHNV, CDR2 YYDKDF (reference sequence). The V end lost 3 bases, the J end lost 7 bases, and 10 bases lay between the germline ends. CDR3 DNA sequence: TGTGCCACCAGCAGTGAATCGGTGGAGCAGTACTTC. Amino acids: CATSSESVEQYF.

The chain combines TRBV12-3 or TRBV12-4 with TRBJ2-5; a weak D match, TRBD2 (5 bases). The V gene lost 6 bases and the J gene lost 7 bases, with 15 bases spanning the gap. The CDR3 runs to 13 residues. CDR3 sequence reads: CASSQLDRGTQYF. DNA of the CDR3: TGTGCCAGCAGCCAGCTAGATCGGGGGACCCAGTACTTC.

The genes are TRBV27 and TRBJ1-5; 8 nucleotides agree with TRBD1. The CDR3 has 16 residues. V lost 0 bases, J lost 1 base, and 2 bases stayed unmatched. Germline V CDR1 and CDR2: MNHEY, SMNVEV (reference sequence). This CDR3 is CASSLSPGGSNQPQHF. DNA for the CDR3: TGTGCCAGCAGTTTATCGCCAGGGGGCAGCAATCAGCCCCAGCATTTT.

The chain couples TRBV15 to TRBJ1-2, with TRBD1 identical over 7 bases. CDR1 is LNHNV, CDR2 YYDKDF, per germline (reference sequence). This CDR3 is built from 16 residues. Trimming at V came to 3 bases and at J to 0 bases, leaving 7 bases not matched to a gene. The CDR3: CATSRSGTEANYGYTF. The CDR3, as DNA: TGTGCCACCAGCAGGTCCGGGACAGAAGCTAACTATGGCTACACCTTC.

The rearrangement joins TRBV6-5 to TRBJ1-5; D gene uncertain. Trimming shortened V by 4 bases and J by 7 bases, and 11 bases separated the two germline ends. Germline-derived CDR1 and CDR2 are MNHEY and SVGAGI. This CDR3 comprises 13 residues. This CDR3 reads CASSSLAGQPQHF. DNA for the CDR3: TGTGCCAGCAGTTCCCTAGCCGGGCAGCCCCAGCATTTT.

The chain couples TRBV7-2 to TRBJ2-3, with TRBD2 matching 8 bases. The CDR3 is 15 residues long. Trimming at V came to 1 base and at J to 3 bases, leaving 3 bases not matched to a gene. Germline CDR1 reads SGHTA; CDR2 reads FQGNSA. The CDR3 is CASSLGGGITDTQYF. The DNA for the CDR3 is TGTGCCAGCAGCTTAGGCGGGGGGATTACAGATACGCAGTATTTT.

The chain joins TRBV9 to TRBJ1-2; D unresolved. CDR1 SGDLS and CDR2 YYNGEE come from the germline V gene. CDR3 length: 14 amino acids. V was cut by 2 bases and J by 5 bases, with 13 bases left in between. CDR3 DNA: TGTGCCAGCAGCGTCCAAGGATCGGAGTATGGCTACACCTTC. Its translation: CASSVQGSEYGYTF.

This chain joins TRBV28 and TRBJ1-1; the D gene is possibly TRBD1 (5 bases). CDR3 length: 16 residues. Between the trimmed V and J ends, which lost 6 bases and 4 bases, there was a span of 21 bases. Germline CDR1 is MDHEN and CDR2 is SYDVKM. As DNA, the CDR3 is TGTGCCAGCAGACCCTCACTAGCAGGGTCGGGCACTGAAGCTTTCTTT. Translating gives CASRPSLAGSGTEAFF.

The rearrangement links TRBV5-6 to TRBJ1-4; 10 positions agree with TRBD1. The junction had 5 bases not matched to a gene; V was cut back by 4 bases and J by 8 bases. The CDR3 runs 14 residues. Germline V gene data show CDR1 as SGHDT and CDR2 as YYEEEE. CDR3 DNA sequence: TGTGCCAGCAGCCACGGACAGGGGGTAGAAAAACTGTTTTTT. Protein sequence: CASSHGQGVEKLFF.

The rearrangement uses TRBV4-1 and TRBJ1-6; no firm D call. V lost 0 bases to trimming and J lost 2 bases, with 14 bases between them. CDR1 and CDR2 (germline): MGHRA, YSYEKL. The CDR3 loop spans 18 amino acids. CDR3 sequence (DNA): TGCGCCAGCAGCCAAGATCCTTTCCGGGCAGCCTATAATTCACCCCTCCACTTT. Amino acid sequence: CASSQDPFRAAYNSPLHF.

The chain uses TRBV11-1 and TRBJ1-4; no firm D call. This CDR3 is 15 amino acids long. V shed 4 bases and J shed 8 bases, with 17 bases lying between them. CDR1 is SGHAT, CDR2 FQDESV, per germline (reference sequence). The CDR3 here is CASSSTGSPTEKLFF. In nucleotides, the CDR3 is TGTGCCAGCAGCTCGACGGGGTCTCCAACAGAAAAACTGTTTTTT.

J is TRBJ2-5 and V is TRBV13, with 7 bases that match TRBD1. The V and J ends lost 5 bases and 5 bases, in that order; junction bases with no gene match: 8. The V gene's germline CDR1 is PRHDT and CDR2 FYEKMQ (reference sequence). This CDR3 region has 14 residues. As DNA, the CDR3 is TGTGCCAGCAGCAGAGAGGGGGCCAGGGAGACCCAGTACTTC. Translating it yields CASSREGARETQYF.

This sequence joins TRBV7-3 and TRBJ2-3; 14 nucleotides align to TRBD2. V was clipped by 2 bases and J by 6 bases; unmatched bases: 7. Germline CDR1 SGHTA, CDR2 FQGTGA. This CDR3 has 17 amino acids. The CDR3 is CASSLGGLAGVPDTQYF. The CDR3 bases are TGTGCCAGCAGCTTAGGGGGACTAGCGGGGGTTCCTGATACGCAGTATTTT.

V usage is TRBV29-1 and J usage is TRBJ2-5; TRBD1 aligns across 9 bases. The junction had 11 bases not matched to a gene; V was cut back by 6 bases and J by 0 bases. The CDR3 has 16 residues. CDR1 is SQVTM and CDR2 is ANQGSEA in the germline V gene. This chain's CDR3 is CSVRRRDRVYQETQYF. The CDR3 nucleotides read TGCAGCGTCCGCAGAAGGGACAGGGTGTACCAAGAGACCCAGTACTTC.